The T cell receptor (beta chain) described here comes from a study of type 1 regulatory T cells. At the level of the study: T-allo10 is an in vitro-generated, Tr1-enriched CD4 T cell product specific for alloantigen.

TCRdb used MiXCR to reprocess the reads, holding one entry per CDR3 protein. The sample contains approximately 90,000 distinct CDR3 sequences, roughly 28% of which appear only once. V was trimmed by 7 bases and J by 4 bases, leaving 7 bases between them. Germline CDR1 LGHDT, CDR2 YNNKEL (reference sequence). The CDR3 has 12 residues. The sequence derives from a human donor in good health. The genes are TRBV3-1 and TRBJ2-2; D is uncertain. Sequencing was carried out using CD4+ T cells, either the whole sample or a sorted fraction (not recorded which). CDR3 bases: TGTGCCAGCACGGAGACCACCGGGGAGCTGTTTTTT. This encodes CASTETTGELFF.